Here is one T cell receptor beta chain with its context. Its antigen remains unidentified. This sample was taken from a study of CD8 T cells in Susac syndrome. Sequencing of TCR beta was undertaken in CD8+ and CD4+ T cells derived from blood. About 0.45 to 1 ug RNA was reverse transcribed with random hexamers. A multiplex approach, immunoSEQ multiplex PCR, amplified TCR beta CDR3 across 54 Vbeta and 13 Jbeta. Via MiXCR, TCRdb re-called the immunoSEQ multiplex PCR reads, giving one row per CDR3 protein. The sample shows roughly 140,000 distinct CDR3 sequences, around 95% of them seen only once. The study, taken as a whole, reports: The relatively small number of individuals in the TCR sequencing and HLA analysis was acknowledged by the study.

Material: CD8+ T cells from PBMCs. The source is a human donor with multiple sclerosis.

The CDR3 bases are TGTGCCAGCAGCCAAGAGGTACAGACCATGAACACTGAAGCTTTCTTT. It translates to CASSQEVQTMNTEAFF. This rearrangement joins TRBV3-1 to TRBJ1-1; D is undetermined. Germline assignment: CDR1 LGHDT and CDR2 YNNKEL (reference sequence). The ends were cut back, 0 bases at V and 0 bases at J, with 11 bases in the middle. The CDR3 is made up of 16 amino acids.